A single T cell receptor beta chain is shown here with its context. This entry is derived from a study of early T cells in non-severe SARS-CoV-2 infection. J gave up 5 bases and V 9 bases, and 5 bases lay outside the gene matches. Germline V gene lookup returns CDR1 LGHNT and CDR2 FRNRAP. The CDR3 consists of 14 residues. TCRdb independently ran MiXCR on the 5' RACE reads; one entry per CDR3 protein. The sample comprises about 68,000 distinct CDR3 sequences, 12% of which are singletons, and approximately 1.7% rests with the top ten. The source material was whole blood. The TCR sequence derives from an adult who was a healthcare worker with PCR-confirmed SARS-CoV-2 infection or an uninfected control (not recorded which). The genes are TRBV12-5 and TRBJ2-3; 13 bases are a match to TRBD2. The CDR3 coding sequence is TGTGCTAGCGGACTAGCGGGGGCAGGAGATACGCAGTATTTT. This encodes CASGLAGAGDTQYF.